Listed below are T cell receptor beta chains from one sample, sequenced in a study of T cell repertoires in cytomegalovirus infection. One entry per CDR3 protein results from TCRdb running MiXCR on the reads. The data hold some 500,000 distinct CDR3 sequences, with 25% to 35% observed a single time. These receptors lack a known antigen. The specimen was cultured PBMCs, collected from culture after CMV antigen stimulation. The receptors originated from a human donor in good health (CMV status not recorded). Some clones in this sample may be carry-over from other donors' samples. Each CDR3 is given with its conserved first and last residue. D genes are given only for firm matches. Part of the rows lack a size; the others show once, few, many or a class for expanded clones.

CDR3aa	CDR3nt	abundance	j_gene	v_gene	d_gene
CASSRGGTGNTIYF	TGTGCCAGCAGCCGGGGGGGGACCGGAAACACCATATATTTT	NA	TRBJ1-3	TRBV7-2	NA
CASSLLQGSEAFF	TGTGCCAGCAGCTTACTACAAGGTTCAGAAGCTTTCTTT	few	TRBJ1-1	TRBV5-6	NA
CASNPHSSGANVLTF	TGTGCCAGCAATCCCCACAGCTCTGGGGCCAACGTCCTGACTTTC	many	TRBJ2-6	TRBV6-1	NA
CASSLRGLMNTEAFF	TGTGCCAGCAGCTTAAGGGGCCTCATGAACACTGAAGCTTTCTTT	NA	TRBJ1-1	TRBV5-5	NA
CSTPAGYEQYF	TGCAGCACTCCTGCTGGATACGAGCAGTACTTC	NA	TRBJ2-7	TRBV20-1	NA
CASIISSHEQFF	TGTGCCAGCATCATTAGTAGCCATGAGCAGTTCTTC	few	TRBJ2-1	TRBV6-1	NA
CASSEGNASFEAFF	TGTGCCAGCAGTGAGGGAAACGCAAGCTTCGAAGCTTTCTTT	few	TRBJ1-1	TRBV2	NA
CASSFLPGQGSNQPQHF	TGTGCCAGCAGTTTCCTTCCGGGACAGGGGAGCAATCAGCCCCAGCATTTT	NA	TRBJ1-5	TRBV28	TRBD1
CASSQGPLAGGPYNEQFF	TGCGCCAGCAGCCAAGGTCCTTTAGCGGGAGGCCCCTACAATGAGCAGTTCTTC	NA	TRBJ2-1	TRBV4-1	TRBD2
CASSLYTGHLNYGYTF	TGTGCCAGCAGCCTTTATACTGGACATCTCAACTATGGCTACACCTTC	NA	TRBJ1-2	TRBV11-3	NA
CASSPPGRLDYGYTF	TGTGCCAGTAGCCCCCCAGGAAGGCTCGACTATGGCTACACCTTC	few	TRBJ1-2	TRBV19	NA
CASSQLAGKGYNEQFF	TGCGCCAGCAGTCAGTTAGCGGGAAAGGGCTACAATGAGCAGTTCTTC	NA	TRBJ2-1	TRBV23-1	TRBD2
CASSSRGPQGYTF	TGTGCCAGCAGTTCGAGGGGGCCTCAGGGCTACACCTTC	NA	TRBJ1-2	TRBV12-3/TRBV12-4	TRBD1
CASSDRTYEQYF	TGTGCCAGCAGTGACAGAACCTACGAGCAGTACTTC	few	TRBJ2-7	TRBV25-1	NA
CASSLGIDQPQHF	TGTGCCAGCAGCTTAGGCATAGATCAGCCCCAGCATTTT	many	TRBJ1-5	TRBV7-2	NA
CASNPPGGPSYNEQFF	TGTGCCAGCAATCCCCCCGGAGGCCCCTCCTACAATGAGCAGTTCTTC	medium-sized	TRBJ2-1	TRBV7-2	NA
CATSDTQGHPSDTQYF	TGTGCCACCAGTGATACCCAGGGGCACCCCTCAGATACGCAGTATTTT	NA	TRBJ2-3	TRBV24-1	NA
CASSLRLAGGSNNEQFF	TGCGCCAGCAGCTTGAGGCTAGCGGGAGGTTCTAACAATGAGCAGTTCTTC	NA	TRBJ2-1	TRBV5-1	TRBD2